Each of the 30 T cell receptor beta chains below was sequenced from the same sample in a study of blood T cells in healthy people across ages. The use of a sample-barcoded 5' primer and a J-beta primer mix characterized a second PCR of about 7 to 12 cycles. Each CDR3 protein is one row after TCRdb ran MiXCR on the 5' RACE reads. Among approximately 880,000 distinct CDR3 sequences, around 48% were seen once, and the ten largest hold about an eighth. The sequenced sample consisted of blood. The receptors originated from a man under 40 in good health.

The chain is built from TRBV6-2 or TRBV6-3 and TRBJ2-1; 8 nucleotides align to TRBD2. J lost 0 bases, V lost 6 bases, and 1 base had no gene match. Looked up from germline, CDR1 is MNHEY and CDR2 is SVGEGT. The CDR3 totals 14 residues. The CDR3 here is CASSREGSYNEQFF. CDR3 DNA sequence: TGTGCCAGCAGCCGGGAGGGCTCCTACAATGAGCAGTTCTTC.

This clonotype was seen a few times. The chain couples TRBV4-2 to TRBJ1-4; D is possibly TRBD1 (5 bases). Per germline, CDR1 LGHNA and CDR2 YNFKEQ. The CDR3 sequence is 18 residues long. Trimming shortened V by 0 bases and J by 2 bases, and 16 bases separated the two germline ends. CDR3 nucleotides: TGTGCCAGCAGCCAAGAGGGACGGCAGGGAGCGACTAATGAAAAACTGTTTTTT. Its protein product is CASSQEGRQGATNEKLFF.

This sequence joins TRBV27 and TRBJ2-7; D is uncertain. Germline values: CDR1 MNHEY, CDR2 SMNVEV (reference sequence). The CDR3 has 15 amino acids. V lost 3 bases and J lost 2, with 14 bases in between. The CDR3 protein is CASSLRFAATYEQYF. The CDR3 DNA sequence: TGTGCCAGCAGTTTGCGTTTCGCGGCGACCTACGAGCAGTACTTC.

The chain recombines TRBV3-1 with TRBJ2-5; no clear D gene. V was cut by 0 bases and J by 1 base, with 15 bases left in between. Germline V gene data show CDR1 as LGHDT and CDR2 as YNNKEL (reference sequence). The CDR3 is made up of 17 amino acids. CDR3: CASSQDLRGYRQETQYF. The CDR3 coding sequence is TGTGCCAGCAGCCAAGATCTTCGAGGATACCGCCAAGAGACCCAGTACTTC.

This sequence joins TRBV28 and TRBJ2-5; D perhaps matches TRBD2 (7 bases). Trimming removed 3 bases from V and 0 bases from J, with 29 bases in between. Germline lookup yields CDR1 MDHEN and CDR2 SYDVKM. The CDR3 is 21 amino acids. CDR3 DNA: TGTGCCAGCAGTTTCTTCCCCCACACCCCTAACGAGGGGGGGGACCAAGAGACCCAGTACTTC. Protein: CASSFFPHTPNEGGDQETQYF.

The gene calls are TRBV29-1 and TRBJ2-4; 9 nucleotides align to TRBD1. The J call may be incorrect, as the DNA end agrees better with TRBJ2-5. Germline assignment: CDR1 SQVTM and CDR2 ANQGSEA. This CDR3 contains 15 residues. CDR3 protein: CSGRPGTGWRETQYF. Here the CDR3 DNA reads TGCAGCGGGCGACCTGGGACAGGGTGGAGGGAGACCCAGTACTTC.

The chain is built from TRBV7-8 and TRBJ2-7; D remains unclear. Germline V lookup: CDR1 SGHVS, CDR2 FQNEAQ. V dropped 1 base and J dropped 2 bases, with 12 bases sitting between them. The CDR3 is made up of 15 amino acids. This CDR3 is CASSLGTTVAYEQYF. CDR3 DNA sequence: TGTGCCAGCAGCTTAGGTACCACAGTCGCCTACGAGCAGTACTTC.

The CDR3 coding sequence is TGTGCCAGCAGCTTTGCAAGCTCACCCCTCCACTTT. As protein: CASSFASSPLHF. The genes are TRBV7-2 and TRBJ1-6; D is uncertain. This CDR3 contains 12 residues. Germline loops: CDR1 SGHTA, CDR2 FQGNSA. Trimming shortened V by 3 bases and J by 10 bases, and 7 bases separated the two germline ends. The full variable domain, rest sourced from reference TRBV7-2 and TRBJ1-6, is GAGVSQSPSNKVTEKGKDVELRCDPISGHTALYWYRQSLGQGLEFLIYFQGNSAPDKSGLPSDRFSAERTGGSVSTLTIQRTQQEDSAVYLCASSFASSPLHFGNGTRLTVT.

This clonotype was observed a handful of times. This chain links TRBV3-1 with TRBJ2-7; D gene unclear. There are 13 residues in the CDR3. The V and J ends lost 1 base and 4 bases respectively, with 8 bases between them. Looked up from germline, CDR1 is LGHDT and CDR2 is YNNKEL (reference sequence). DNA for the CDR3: TGTGCCAGCAGCCAAGGGATGGGTTACGAGCAGTACTTC. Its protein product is CASSQGMGYEQYF.

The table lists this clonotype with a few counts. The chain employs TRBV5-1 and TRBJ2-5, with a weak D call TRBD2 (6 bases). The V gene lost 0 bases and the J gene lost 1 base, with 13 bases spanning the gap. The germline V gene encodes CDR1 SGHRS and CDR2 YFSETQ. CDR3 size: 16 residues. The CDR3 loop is CASSLAPTSSQETQYF. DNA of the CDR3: TGCGCCAGCAGCTTGGCTCCGACTAGTTCCCAAGAGACCCAGTACTTC.

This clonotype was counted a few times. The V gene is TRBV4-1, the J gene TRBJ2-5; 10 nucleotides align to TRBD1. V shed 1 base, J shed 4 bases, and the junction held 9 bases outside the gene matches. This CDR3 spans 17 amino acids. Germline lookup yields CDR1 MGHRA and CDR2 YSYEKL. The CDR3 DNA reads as TGCGCCAGCAGCCAAGGTGGACAGGGGGTTCTTCGAGAGACCCAGTACTTC. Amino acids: CASSQGGQGVLRETQYF.

CDR3 region: CASSQTSGTQGEKLFF. DNA of the CDR3: TGCGCCAGCAGCCAAACCTCCGGGACGCAGGGGGAAAAACTGTTTTTT. The chain employs TRBV4-3 and TRBJ1-4, with D perhaps TRBD1 (6 bases). Germline V gives CDR1 LGHNA, CDR2 YSLEER. This CDR3 is built from 16 residues. The V gene lost 2 bases and the J gene lost 8 bases, with 18 bases spanning the gap.

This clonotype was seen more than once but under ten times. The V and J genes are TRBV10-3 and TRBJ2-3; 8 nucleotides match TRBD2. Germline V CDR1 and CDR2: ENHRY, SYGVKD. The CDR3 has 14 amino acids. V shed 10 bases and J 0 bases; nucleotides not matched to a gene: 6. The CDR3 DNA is TGTGCCAACCGAGCGGGGGCGAGCACAGATACGCAGTATTTT. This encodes CANRAGASTDTQYF.

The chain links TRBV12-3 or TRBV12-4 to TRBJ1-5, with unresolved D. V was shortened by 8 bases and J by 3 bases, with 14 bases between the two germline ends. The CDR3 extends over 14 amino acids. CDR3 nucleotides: TGTGCCAGCCGGTCACGGACGGACAATCAGCCCCAGCATTTT. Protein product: CASRSRTDNQPQHF.

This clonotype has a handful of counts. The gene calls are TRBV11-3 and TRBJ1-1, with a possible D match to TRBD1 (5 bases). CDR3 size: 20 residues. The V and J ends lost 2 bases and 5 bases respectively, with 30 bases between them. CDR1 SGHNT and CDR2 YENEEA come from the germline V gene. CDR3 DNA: TGTGCCAGCAGCTTAAGAAGGGGCGGGGGGTTTTCATTAAGGGATACTGAAGCTTTCTTT. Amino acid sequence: CASSLRRGGGFSLRDTEAFF.

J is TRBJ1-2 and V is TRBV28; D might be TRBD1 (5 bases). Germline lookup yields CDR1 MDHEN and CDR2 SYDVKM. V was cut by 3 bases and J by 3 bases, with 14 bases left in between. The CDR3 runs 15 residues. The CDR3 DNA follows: TGTGCCAGCAGTTTGATGGGGACCATTTACTATGGCTACACCTTC. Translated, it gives CASSLMGTIYYGYTF.

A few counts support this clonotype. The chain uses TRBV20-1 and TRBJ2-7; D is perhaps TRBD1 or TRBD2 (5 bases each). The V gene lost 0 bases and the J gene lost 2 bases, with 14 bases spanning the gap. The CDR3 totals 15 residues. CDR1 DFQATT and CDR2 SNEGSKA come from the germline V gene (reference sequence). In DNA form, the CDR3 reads TGCAGTGCTAGAGATCTAGCAGGGTCCCCCTACGAGCAGTACTTC. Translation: CSARDLAGSPYEQYF.

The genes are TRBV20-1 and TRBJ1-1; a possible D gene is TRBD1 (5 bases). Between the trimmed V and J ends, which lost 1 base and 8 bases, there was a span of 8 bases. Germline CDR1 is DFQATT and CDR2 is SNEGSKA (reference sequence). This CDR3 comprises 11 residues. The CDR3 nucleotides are TGCAGTGCTAGAGTGGGGCCGGAAGCTTTCTTT. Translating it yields CSARVGPEAFF.

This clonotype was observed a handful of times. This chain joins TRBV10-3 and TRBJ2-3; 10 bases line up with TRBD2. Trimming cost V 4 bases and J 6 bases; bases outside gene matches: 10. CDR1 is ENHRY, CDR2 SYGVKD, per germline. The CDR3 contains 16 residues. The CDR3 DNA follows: TGTGCCATCAGTGTAGGGAGCGGGGGGGCGAAGGATACGCAGTATTTT. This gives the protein CAISVGSGGAKDTQYF.

The CDR3 DNA is TGTGCCAGCAGCCTCTCGGGACAGGACCCCTACGAGCAGTACTTC. Translation gives CASSLSGQDPYEQYF. The chain joins TRBV6-2 or TRBV6-3 to TRBJ2-7, with TRBD1 matching 8 bases. CDR1 and CDR2 from the germline V gene are MNHEY and SVGEGT. V was clipped by 6 bases and J by 2 bases; unmatched bases: 9. The CDR3 runs 15 residues.

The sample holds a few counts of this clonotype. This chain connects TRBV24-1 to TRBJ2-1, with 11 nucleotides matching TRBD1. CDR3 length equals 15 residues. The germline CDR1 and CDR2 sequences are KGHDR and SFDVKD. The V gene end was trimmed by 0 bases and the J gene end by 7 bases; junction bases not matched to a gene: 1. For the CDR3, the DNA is TGTGCCACCAGTGATTTGGGACAGGGGGCGAATGAGCAGTTCTTC. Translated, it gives CATSDLGQGANEQFF.

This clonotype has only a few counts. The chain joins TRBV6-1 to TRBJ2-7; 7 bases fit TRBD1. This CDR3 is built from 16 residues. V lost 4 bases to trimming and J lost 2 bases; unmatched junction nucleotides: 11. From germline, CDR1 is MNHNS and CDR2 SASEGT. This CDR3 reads CASSGVTRGLTYEQYF. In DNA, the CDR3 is TGTGCCAGCAGTGGCGTTACCAGGGGGTTAACCTACGAGCAGTACTTC.

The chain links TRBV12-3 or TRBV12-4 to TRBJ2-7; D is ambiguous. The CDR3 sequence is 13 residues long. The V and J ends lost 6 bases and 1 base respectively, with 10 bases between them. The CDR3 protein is CASRPRDSYEQYF. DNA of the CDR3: TGTGCCAGCAGACCCAGAGATTCCTACGAGCAGTACTTC.

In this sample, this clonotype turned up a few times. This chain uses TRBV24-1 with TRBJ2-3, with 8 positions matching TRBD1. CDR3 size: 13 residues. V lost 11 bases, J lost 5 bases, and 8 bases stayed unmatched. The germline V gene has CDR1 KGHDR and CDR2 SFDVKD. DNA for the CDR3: TGTGCCATCAAGGACAGGGCAGAAGATACGCAGTATTTT. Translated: CAIKDRAEDTQYF.

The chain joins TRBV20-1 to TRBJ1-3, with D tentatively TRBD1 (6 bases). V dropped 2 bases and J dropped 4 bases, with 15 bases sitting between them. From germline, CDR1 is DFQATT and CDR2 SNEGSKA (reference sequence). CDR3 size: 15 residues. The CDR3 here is CSARSAGTSGNTIYF. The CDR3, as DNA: TGCAGTGCTAGATCGGCTGGGACATCGGGAAACACCATATATTTT.

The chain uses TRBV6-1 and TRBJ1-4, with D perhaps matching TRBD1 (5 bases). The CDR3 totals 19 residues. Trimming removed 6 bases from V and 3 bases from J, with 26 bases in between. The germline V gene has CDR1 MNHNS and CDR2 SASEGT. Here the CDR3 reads CASRSLRGKQGRSNEKLFF. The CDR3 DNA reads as TGTGCCAGCAGGTCTTTACGGGGGAAGCAGGGCAGGTCTAATGAAAAACTGTTTTTT.

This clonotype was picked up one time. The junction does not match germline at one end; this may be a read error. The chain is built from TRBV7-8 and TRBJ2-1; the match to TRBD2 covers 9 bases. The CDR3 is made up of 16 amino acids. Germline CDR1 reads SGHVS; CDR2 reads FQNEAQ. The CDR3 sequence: CASSLAGTSSNNEQFF. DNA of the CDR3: TGTGCCAGCAGCTTAGCCGGGACTAGCTCCAACAATGAGCAGTTCTTC.

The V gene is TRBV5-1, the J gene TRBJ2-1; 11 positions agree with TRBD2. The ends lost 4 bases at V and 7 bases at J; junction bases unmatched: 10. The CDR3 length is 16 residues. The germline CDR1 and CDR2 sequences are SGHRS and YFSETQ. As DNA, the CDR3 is TGCGCCAGCAGCCTCCAGACTAGCGGGGCTGGAAATGAGCAGTTCTTC. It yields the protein CASSLQTSGAGNEQFF. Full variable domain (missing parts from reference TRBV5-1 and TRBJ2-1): KAGVTQTPRYLIKTRGQQVTLSCSPISGHRSVSWYQQTPGQGLQFLFEYFSETQRNKGNFPGRFSGRQFSNSRSEMNVSTLELGDSALYLCASSLQTSGAGNEQFFGPGTRLTVL.

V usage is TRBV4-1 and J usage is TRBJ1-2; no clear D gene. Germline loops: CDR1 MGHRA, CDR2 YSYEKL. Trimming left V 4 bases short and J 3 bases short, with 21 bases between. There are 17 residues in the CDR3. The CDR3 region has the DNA TGCGCCAGCAGCCTGATAACGACACAACCCGAAGACTATGGCTACACCTTC. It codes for CASSLITTQPEDYGYTF.

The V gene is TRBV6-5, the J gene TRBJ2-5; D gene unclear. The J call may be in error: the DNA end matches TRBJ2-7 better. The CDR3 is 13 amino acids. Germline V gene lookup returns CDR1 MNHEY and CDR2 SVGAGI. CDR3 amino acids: CASSSNLAYEQYF. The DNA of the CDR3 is TGTGCCAGCAGTTCGAACCTGGCCTACGAGCAGTACTTC.